The sequence of this TCR beta chain was determined in a study of T cell responses to AZD1222 COVID-19 vaccine. Study conclusions and caveats: Donors in the cohort were predominantly white British and more often female, and clonal diversity was possibly underestimated.

Germline-derived CDR1 and CDR2 are MGHRA and YSYEKL. The CDR3 runs 17 residues. The V end was cut by 0 bases, the J end by 0 bases, with 9 bases between. As regards this clone: Its antigen remains unidentified.

Sequenced by immunoSEQ multiplex PCR; TCRdb stores in-frame clones only, minus some. Of approximately 77,000 clones detected, under 95% appear once; the ten largest clones hold approximately 4.5%. Recipients boosted at about 4 weeks or about 12 weeks are pooled. J is TRBJ2-6 and V is TRBV4-1, with D uncertain. Sample: peripheral blood, taken 28 days after the second AZD1222 dose. The TCR was taken from an adult who received the AZD1222 COVID-19 vaccine. The CDR3, as DNA: TGCGCCAGCAGCCAAGAGTCGGCCATCTCTGGGGCCAACGTCCTGACTTTC. Amino acids: CASSQESAISGANVLTF.